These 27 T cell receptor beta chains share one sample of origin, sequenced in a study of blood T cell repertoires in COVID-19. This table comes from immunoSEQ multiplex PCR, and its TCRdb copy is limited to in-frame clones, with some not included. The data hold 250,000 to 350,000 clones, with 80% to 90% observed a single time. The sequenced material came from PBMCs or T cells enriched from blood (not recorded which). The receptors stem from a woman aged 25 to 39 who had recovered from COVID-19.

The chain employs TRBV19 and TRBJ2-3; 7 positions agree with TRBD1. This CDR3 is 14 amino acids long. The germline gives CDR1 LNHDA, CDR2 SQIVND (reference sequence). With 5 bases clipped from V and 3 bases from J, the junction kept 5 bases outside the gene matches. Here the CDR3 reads CASSPSTGTDTQYF. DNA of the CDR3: TGTGCCAGTAGTCCCTCGACAGGGACAGATACGCAGTATTTT.

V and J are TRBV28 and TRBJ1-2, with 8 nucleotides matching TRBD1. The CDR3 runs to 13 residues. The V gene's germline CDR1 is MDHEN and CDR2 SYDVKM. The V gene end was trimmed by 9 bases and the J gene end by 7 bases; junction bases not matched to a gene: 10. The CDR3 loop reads CASTGQGQPGYTF. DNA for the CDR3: TGTGCCAGTACTGGACAGGGCCAACCTGGCTACACCTTC.

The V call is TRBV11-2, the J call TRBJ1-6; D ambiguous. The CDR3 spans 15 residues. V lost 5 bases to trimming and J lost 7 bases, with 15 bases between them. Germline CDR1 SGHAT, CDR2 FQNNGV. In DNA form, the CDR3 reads TGTGCCAGCAGCGAGGGCTCGGGTGTAAATTCACCCCTCCACTTT. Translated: CASSEGSGVNSPLHF.

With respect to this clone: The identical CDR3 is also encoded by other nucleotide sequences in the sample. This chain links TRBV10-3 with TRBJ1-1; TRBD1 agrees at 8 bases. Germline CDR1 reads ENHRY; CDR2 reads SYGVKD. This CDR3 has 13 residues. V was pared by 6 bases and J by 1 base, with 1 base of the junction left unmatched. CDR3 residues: CAISGQGNTEAFF. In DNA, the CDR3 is TGTGCCATCAGCGGACAGGGGAACACTGAAGCTTTCTTT.

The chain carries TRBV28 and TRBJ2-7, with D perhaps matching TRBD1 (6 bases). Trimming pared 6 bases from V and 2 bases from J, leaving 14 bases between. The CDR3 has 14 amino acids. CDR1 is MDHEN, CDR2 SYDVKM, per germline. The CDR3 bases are TGTGCCAGCAGGGACAGTAAGCTTACCTACGAGCAGTACTTC. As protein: CASRDSKLTYEQYF.

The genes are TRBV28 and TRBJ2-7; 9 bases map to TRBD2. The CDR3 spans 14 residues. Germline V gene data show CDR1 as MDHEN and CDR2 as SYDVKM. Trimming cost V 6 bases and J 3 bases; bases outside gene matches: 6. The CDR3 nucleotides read TGTGCCAGCAGCCCGGGACTAGCTGTCTACGAGCAGTACTTC. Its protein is CASSPGLAVYEQYF.

CDR3 amino acids: CASSLASGRVDTQYF. The CDR3 DNA reads as TGTGCCAGCAGCTTGGCTAGCGGGAGGGTAGATACGCAGTATTTT. The chain combines TRBV7-9 with TRBJ2-3; 12 nucleotides align to TRBD2. Germline CDR1 is SEHNR and CDR2 is FQNEAQ (reference sequence). Trimming removed 3 bases from V and 5 bases from J; junction bases left unmatched: 3. The CDR3 is made up of 15 amino acids.

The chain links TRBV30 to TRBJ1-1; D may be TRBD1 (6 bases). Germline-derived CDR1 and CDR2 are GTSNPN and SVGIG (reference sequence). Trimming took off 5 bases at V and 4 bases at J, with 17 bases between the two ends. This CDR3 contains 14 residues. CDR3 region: CAWARQVRSTEAFF. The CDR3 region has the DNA TGTGCCTGGGCAAGACAGGTCCGGTCCACTGAAGCTTTCTTT.

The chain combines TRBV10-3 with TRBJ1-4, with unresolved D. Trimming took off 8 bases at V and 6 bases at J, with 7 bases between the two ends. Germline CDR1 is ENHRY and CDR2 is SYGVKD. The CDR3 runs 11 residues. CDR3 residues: CAIRSDEKLFF. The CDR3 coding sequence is TGTGCCATCCGCAGCGATGAAAAACTGTTTTTT.

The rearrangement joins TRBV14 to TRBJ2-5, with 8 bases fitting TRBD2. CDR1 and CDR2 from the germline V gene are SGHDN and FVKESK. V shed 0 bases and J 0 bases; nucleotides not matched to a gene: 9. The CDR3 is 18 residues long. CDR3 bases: TGTGCCAGCAGCCAAGATCGGATAGCGGGGTGGTACCAAGAGACCCAGTACTTC. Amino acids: CASSQDRIAGWYQETQYF.

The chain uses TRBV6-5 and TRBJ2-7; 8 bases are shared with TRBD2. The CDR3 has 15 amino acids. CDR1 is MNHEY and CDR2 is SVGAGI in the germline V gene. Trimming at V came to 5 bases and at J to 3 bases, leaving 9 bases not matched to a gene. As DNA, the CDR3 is TGTGCCAGCAGTAGCGGGGGTTCGGGGGGCTACGAGCAGTACTTC. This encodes CASSSGGSGGYEQYF.

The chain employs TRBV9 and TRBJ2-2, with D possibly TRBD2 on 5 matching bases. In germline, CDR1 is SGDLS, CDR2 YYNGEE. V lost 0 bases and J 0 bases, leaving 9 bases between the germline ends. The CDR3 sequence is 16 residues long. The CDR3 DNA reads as TGTGCCAGCAGCGTAGCAGGACTGGCGAACACCGGGGAGCTGTTTTTT. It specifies CASSVAGLANTGELFF.

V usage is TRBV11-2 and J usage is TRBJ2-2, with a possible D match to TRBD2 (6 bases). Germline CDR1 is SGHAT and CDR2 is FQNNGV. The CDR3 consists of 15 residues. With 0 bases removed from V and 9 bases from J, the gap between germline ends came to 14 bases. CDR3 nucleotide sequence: TGTGCCAGCAGCTTAGAGGTCCGCGGGGCCAGGGAGCTGTTTTTT. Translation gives CASSLEVRGARELFF.

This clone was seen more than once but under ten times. CDR3 sequence (DNA): TGTGCCACCAGTGATTTGTCTTCGGGGGATAATATCACTGAAGCTTTCTTT. It yields the protein CATSDLSSGDNITEAFF. This chain joins TRBV24-1 and TRBJ1-1; the D gene is possibly TRBD1 (5 bases). V was shortened by 0 bases and J by 4 bases, with 17 bases between the two germline ends. The CDR3 length is 17 residues. CDR1 and CDR2 (germline): KGHDR, SFDVKD.

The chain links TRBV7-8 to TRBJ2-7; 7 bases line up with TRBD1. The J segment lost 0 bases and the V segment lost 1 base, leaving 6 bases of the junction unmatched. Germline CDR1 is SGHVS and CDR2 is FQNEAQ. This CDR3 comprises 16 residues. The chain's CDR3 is CASSLGETGSSYEQYF. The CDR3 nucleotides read TGTGCCAGCAGCTTAGGGGAGACAGGGAGCTCCTACGAGCAGTACTTC.

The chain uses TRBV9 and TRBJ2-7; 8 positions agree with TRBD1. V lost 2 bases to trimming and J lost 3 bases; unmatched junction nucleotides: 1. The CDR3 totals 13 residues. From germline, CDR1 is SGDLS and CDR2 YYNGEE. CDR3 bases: TGTGCCAGCAGCGTCGACAGGGGCTACGAGCAGTACTTC. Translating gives CASSVDRGYEQYF. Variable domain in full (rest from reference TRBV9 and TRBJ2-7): DSGVTQTPKHLITATGQRVTLRCSPRSGDLSVYWYQQSLDQGLQFLIQYYNGEERAKGNILERFSAQQFPDLHSELNLSSLELGDSALYFCASSVDRGYEQYFGPGTRLTVT.

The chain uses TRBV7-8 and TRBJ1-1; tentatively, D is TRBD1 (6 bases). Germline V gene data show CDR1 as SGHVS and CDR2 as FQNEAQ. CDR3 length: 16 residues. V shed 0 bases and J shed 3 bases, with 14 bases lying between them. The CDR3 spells CASSLAGSGVDTEAFF. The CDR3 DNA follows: TGTGCCAGCAGCTTAGCGGGTTCAGGGGTGGACACTGAAGCTTTCTTT.

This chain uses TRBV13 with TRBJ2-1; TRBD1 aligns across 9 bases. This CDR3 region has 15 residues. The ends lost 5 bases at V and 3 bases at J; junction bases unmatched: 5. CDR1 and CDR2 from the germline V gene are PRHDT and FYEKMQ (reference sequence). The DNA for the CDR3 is TGTGCCAGCAGCATCCGGACAGGGGTCTACAATGAGCAGTTCTTC. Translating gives CASSIRTGVYNEQFF.

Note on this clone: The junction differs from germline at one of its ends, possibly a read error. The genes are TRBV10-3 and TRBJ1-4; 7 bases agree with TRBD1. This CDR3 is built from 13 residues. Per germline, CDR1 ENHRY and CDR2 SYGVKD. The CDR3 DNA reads TGTGCCATCAGTGAGTCCCCGGACAGGACGGGGGATTTT. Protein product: CAISESPDRTGDF.

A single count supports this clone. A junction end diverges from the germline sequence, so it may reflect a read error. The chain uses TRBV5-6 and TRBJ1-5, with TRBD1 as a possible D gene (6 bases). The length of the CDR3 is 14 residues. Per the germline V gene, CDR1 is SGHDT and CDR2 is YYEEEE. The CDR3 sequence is CASSSINRDTFLYF. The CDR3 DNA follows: TGTGCCAGCAGCTCGATAAACCGGGACACCTTTTTGTATTTT. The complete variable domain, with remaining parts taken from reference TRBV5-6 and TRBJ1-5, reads DAGVTQSPTHLIKTRGQQVTLRCSPKSGHDTVSWYQQALGQGPQFIFQYYEEEERQRGNFPDRFSGHQFPNYSSELNVNALLLGDSALYLCASSSINRDTFLYFGDGTRLSIL.

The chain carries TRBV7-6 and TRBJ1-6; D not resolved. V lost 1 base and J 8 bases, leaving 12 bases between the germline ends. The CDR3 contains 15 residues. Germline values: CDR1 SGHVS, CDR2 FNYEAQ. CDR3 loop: CASSLDLMRDSPLHF. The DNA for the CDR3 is TGTGCCAGCAGCTTAGATTTGATGAGGGATTCACCCCTCCACTTT. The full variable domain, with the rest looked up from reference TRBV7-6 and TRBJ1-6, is GAGVSQSPRYKVTKRGQDVALRCDPISGHVSLYWYRQALGQGPEFLTYFNYEAQQDKSGLPNDRFSAERPEGSISTLTIQRTEQRDSAMYRCASSLDLMRDSPLHFGNGTRLTVT.

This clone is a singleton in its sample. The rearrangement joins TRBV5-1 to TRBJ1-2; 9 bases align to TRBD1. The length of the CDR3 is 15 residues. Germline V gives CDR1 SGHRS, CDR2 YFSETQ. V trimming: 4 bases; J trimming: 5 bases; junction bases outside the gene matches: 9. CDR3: CASSPAGTGSYGYTF. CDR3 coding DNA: TGCGCCAGCAGCCCGGCCGGGACAGGGTCATATGGCTACACCTTC. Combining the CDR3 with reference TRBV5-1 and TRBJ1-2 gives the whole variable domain KAGVTQTPRYLIKTRGQQVTLSCSPISGHRSVSWYQQTPGQGLQFLFEYFSETQRNKGNFPGRFSGRQFSNSRSEMNVSTLELGDSALYLCASSPAGTGSYGYTFGSGTRLTVV.

CDR3 sequence reads: CASSAASGRGELFF. The CDR3, as DNA: TGCGCCAGCAGTGCGGCTAGCGGGAGAGGGGAGCTGTTTTTT. The chain links TRBV10-2 to TRBJ2-2; 10 bases map to TRBD2. This CDR3 has 14 amino acids. Germline loops: CDR1 WSHSY, CDR2 SAAADI. V gave up 4 bases and J gave up 8 bases; unmatched junction bases: 4.

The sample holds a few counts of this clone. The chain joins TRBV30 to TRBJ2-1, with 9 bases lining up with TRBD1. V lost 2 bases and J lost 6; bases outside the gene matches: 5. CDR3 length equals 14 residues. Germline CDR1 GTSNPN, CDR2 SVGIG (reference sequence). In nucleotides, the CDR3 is TGTGCCTGGAGTTGGGACAGGGTGGGCAATGAGCAGTTCTTC. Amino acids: CAWSWDRVGNEQFF.

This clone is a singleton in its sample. CDR3 sequence reads: CASSFSTRPQGTEAFF. The CDR3 DNA sequence: TGTGCCAGCAGCTTTTCCACCAGACCCCAGGGCACTGAAGCTTTCTTT. V is TRBV11-2 and J is TRBJ1-1; TRBD1 is a possible D gene (5 bases). V lost 3 bases, J lost 4 bases, and 18 bases lay in between. The CDR3 sequence is 16 residues long. The germline V gene has CDR1 SGHAT and CDR2 FQNNGV.

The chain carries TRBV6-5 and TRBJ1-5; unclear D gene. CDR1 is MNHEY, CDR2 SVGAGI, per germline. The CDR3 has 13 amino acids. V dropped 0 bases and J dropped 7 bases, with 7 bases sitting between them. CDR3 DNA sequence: TGTGCCAGCAGTTACTCGCGAGGGCAGCCCCAGCATTTT. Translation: CASSYSRGQPQHF.

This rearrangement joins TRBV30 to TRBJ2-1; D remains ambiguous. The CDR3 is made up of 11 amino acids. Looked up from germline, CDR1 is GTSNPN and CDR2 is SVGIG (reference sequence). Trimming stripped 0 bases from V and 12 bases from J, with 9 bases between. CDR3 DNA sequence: TGTGCCTGGAGTGTACGGTCGGTGCAGTTCTTC. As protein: CAWSVRSVQFF.